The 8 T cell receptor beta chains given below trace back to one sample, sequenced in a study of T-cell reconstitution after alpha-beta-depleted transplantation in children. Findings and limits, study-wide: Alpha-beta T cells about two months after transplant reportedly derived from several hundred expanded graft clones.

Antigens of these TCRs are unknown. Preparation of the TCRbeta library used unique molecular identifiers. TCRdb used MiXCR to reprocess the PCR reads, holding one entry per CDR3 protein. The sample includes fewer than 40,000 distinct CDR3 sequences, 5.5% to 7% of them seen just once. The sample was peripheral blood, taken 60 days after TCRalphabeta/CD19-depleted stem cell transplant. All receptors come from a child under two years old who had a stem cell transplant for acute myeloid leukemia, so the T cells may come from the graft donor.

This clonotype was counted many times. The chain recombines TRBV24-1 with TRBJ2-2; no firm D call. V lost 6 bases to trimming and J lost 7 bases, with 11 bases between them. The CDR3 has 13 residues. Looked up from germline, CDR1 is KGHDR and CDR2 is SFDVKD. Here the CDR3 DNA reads TGTGCCACCAGTTTTCTGGACCGCGGGGAGCTGTTTTTT. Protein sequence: CATSFLDRGELFF.

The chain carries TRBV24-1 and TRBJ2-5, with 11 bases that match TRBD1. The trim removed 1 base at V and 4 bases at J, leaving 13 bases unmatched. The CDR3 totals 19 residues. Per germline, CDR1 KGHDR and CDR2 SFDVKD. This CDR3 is CATSDLRGTGGHRRETQYF. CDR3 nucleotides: TGTGCCACCAGTGATTTAAGAGGGACAGGGGGGCACAGGCGAGAGACCCAGTACTTC.

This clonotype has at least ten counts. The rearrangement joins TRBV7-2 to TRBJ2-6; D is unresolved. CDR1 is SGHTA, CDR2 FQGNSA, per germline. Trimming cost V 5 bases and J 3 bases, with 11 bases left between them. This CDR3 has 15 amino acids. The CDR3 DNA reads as TGTGCCAGCAGCCCTAGGGCAAGTGGGGCCAACGTCCTGACTTTC. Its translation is CASSPRASGANVLTF.

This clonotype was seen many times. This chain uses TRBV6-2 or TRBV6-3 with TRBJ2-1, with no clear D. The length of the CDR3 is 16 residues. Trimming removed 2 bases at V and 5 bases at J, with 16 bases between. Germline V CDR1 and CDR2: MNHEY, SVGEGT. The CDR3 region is CASSYLPHGIDNEQFF. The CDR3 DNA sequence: TGTGCCAGCAGTTACCTCCCCCACGGAATAGACAATGAGCAGTTCTTC.

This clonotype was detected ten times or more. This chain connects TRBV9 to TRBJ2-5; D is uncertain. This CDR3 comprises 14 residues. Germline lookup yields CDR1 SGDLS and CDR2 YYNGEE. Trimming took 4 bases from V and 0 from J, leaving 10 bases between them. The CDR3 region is CASSSDTNQETQYF. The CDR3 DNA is TGTGCCAGCAGCTCCGACACCAACCAAGAGACCCAGTACTTC.

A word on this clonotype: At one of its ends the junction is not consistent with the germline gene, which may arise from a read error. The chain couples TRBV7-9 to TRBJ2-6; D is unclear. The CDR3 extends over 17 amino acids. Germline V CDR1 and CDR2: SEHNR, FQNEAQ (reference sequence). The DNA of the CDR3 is TGCCCCCTCAGCTTAGTACTCGCTAGGTCTGGGGCCAACGTCCTGACTTTC. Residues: CPLSLVLARSGANVLTF.

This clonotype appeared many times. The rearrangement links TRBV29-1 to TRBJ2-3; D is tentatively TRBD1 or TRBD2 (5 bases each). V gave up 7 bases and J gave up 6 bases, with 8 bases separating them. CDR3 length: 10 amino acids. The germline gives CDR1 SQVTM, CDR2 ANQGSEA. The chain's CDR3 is CSAWGDTQYF. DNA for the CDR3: TGCAGCGCCTGGGGGGATACGCAGTATTTT.

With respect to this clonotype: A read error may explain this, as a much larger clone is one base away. For the CDR3, the DNA is TGTGCCAGCAGCCAGAAGACATCCTCGGACAGGAAGGGGGGCTACATCTTC. Residues: CASSQKTSSDRKGGYIF. This sequence joins TRBV4-2 and TRBJ1-2, with 7 positions matching TRBD1. The germline gives CDR1 LGHNA, CDR2 YNFKEQ. This CDR3 is built from 17 residues.